The present T cell receptor beta chain was sequenced within a study of blood T cell repertoires in COVID-19. Across the study: Sites in the United States, Italy and Spain provided acute and convalescent COVID-19 samples. Sources were T cells, B-cell-depleted T cells, or PBMCs; the material itself was cDNA or gDNA.

Germline CDR1 ENHRY, CDR2 SYGVKD. Deletions cut 6 bases from V and 8 bases from J, with 13 bases between. The CDR3 sequence is 12 residues long. Authors' analysis steps: Reference gene primer amplification gave nucleated cell count estimates. Clones were sequenced by immunoSEQ multiplex PCR, and TCRdb holds only the in-frame ones, with some missing. That table furnishes V, J and clone size, whereas the DNA furnished D and trimming. Of about 260,000 clones listed, 80% to 90% were seen once; the top ten hold 7.5% to 10%. Material for sequencing was peripheral blood. The chain uses TRBV10-3 and TRBJ1-2; unclear D gene. The TCR originated in a woman aged 50 to 60 who had recovered from COVID-19. The CDR3 sequence: CAISDNSKGYTF. CDR3 sequence (DNA): TGTGCCATCAGCGACAATTCTAAAGGCTACACCTTC.